This TCR beta chain was observed in a study of cytomegalovirus exposure and HLA in healthy donors. Overall study results and limits: Reportedly, fewer N-insertions than the approximately 700-donor mean appeared in an Asian-associated ancestry cluster in a later analysis.

The primer mix had 60 Vbeta and 13 Jbeta primers. Measured with immunoSEQ multiplex PCR; TCRdb has only the in-frame clones, and not every one. The table has about 200,000 clones, around 73% seen once. As regards this clone: Its antigen is still unknown.

Sequenced material: PBMCs. The sequence was collected from a woman younger than 45 in good health and CMV-seropositive.

CDR3 nucleotide sequence: TGTGCCAGCAAAGGGACAGGATCCTCTAACTATGGCTACACCTTC. Translation gives CASKGTGSSNYGYTF. V is TRBV6-1 and J is TRBJ1-2; 8 bases are shared with TRBD1. After removal of 7 bases from V and 0 bases from J, the junction contained 7 bases not matched to a gene. Germline-derived CDR1 and CDR2 are MNHNS and SASEGT. The CDR3 spans 15 residues.